Presented here are 14 T cell receptor beta chains from one specimen sequenced in a study of T-cell memory formation after mild COVID-19. TCRdb passed the 5' RACE reads through MiXCR, listing each CDR3 protein once. The table lists under 650,000 distinct CDR3 sequences, roughly 18% of them singletons, with around 11% in the top ten. Sample: PBMCs or a T cell subset sorted from them (not recorded which). Every receptor here comes from an adult woman who had mild COVID-19 (a few samples of this study predate the infection). Cell type and time point are not known.

The table lists this clonotype with many counts. Compared with germline, one end of the junction differs, possibly owing to a read error. The chain employs TRBV5-5 and TRBJ2-2, with TRBD2 identical over 7 bases. The germline gives CDR1 SGHKS, CDR2 YYEKEE (reference sequence). The CDR3 totals 15 residues. Written as DNA, the CDR3 is TGTGCCAGCACCTTGGGGCTAGCGGTCACCGGGGAGCTGTTTTTT. Residues: CASTLGLAVTGELFF.

This sequence joins TRBV3-1 and TRBJ2-1; 12 nucleotides align to TRBD2. Germline V gene lookup returns CDR1 LGHDT and CDR2 YNNKEL (reference sequence). This CDR3 has 18 residues. J was trimmed by 7 bases and V by 0 bases; bases with no gene match: 10. CDR3 protein: CASSQDGSRLAGVNEQFF. The CDR3 DNA reads as TGTGCCAGCAGCCAAGATGGGAGCAGACTAGCGGGAGTGAATGAGCAGTTCTTC.

This clonotype was recorded a few times. The CDR3 loop reads CASSPRDFYEQYF. DNA for the CDR3: TGTGCCAGCAGCCCCCGGGATTTCTACGAGCAGTACTTC. The J gene is TRBJ2-7, the V gene TRBV9; a weak D match, TRBD2 (5 bases). The germline V and J ends were trimmed by 4 bases and 3 bases, with 11 bases remaining between them. CDR1 is SGDLS, CDR2 YYNGEE, per germline. CDR3 size: 13 residues. Looking up the rest from reference TRBV9 and TRBJ2-7 gives the full variable domain: DSGVTQTPKHLITATGQRVTLRCSPRSGDLSVYWYQQSLDQGLQFLIQYYNGEERAKGNILERFSAQQFPDLHSELNLSSLELGDSALYFCASSPRDFYEQYFGPGTRLTVT.

This clonotype showed up just a few times. The rearrangement uses TRBV15 and TRBJ2-7; 9 bases agree with TRBD2. Germline V CDR1 and CDR2: LNHNV, YYDKDF (reference sequence). The CDR3 has 15 amino acids. The V gene end was trimmed by 1 base and the J gene end by 3 bases; junction bases not matched to a gene: 4. As DNA, the CDR3 is TGTGCCACCAGCAGAGTTGATAGCGGGAGCTACGAGCAGTACTTC. It translates to CATSRVDSGSYEQYF.

V is TRBV20-1 and J is TRBJ2-5, with D unresolved. Trimming took 3 bases from V and 2 from J, leaving 16 bases between them. This CDR3 comprises 15 residues. The germline V gene has CDR1 DFQATT and CDR2 SNEGSKA (reference sequence). DNA for the CDR3: TGCAGTGCTAGGGTGGCCCGAGACGCACAAGAGACCCAGTACTTC. Protein product: CSARVARDAQETQYF.

This clonotype was counted at least ten times. The chain joins TRBV20-1 to TRBJ1-6, with TRBD1 as a possible D gene (6 bases). Trimming took off 2 bases at V and 6 bases at J, with 14 bases between the two ends. Germline loops: CDR1 DFQATT, CDR2 SNEGSKA (reference sequence). This CDR3 has 15 residues. The CDR3 here is CSARPSDSINSPLHF. The CDR3 DNA reads as TGCAGTGCTAGACCCTCGGACAGCATTAATTCACCCCTCCACTTT.

The V call is TRBV5-1, the J call TRBJ2-1; D remains ambiguous. The CDR3 totals 15 residues. Looked up from germline, CDR1 is SGHRS and CDR2 is YFSETQ. The ends were cut back, 7 bases at V and 7 bases at J, with 21 bases in the middle. CDR3 bases: TGCGCCAGCGGAACCGGAGACCGAGCTCCTAATGAGCAGTTCTTC. Translation: CASGTGDRAPNEQFF.

This clonotype was detected a few times. This chain uses TRBV12-3 or TRBV12-4 with TRBJ2-7; tentatively, D is TRBD1 (6 bases). The CDR3 loop spans 15 amino acids. Trimming pared 5 bases from V and 0 bases from J, leaving 14 bases between. CDR3 protein: CASSNPGTSSYEQYF. The CDR3 DNA reads as TGTGCCAGCAGTAACCCCGGGACAAGCTCCTACGAGCAGTACTTC.

The V gene is TRBV19, the J gene TRBJ2-1, with TRBD1 identical over 7 bases. The V gene end was trimmed by 3 bases and the J gene end by 5 bases; junction bases not matched to a gene: 7. The length of the CDR3 is 15 residues. From germline, CDR1 is LNHDA and CDR2 SQIVND (reference sequence). The DNA of the CDR3 is TGTGCCAGTAGTATCAGACAGGGTGGGCACAATGAGCAGTTCTTC. Its protein is CASSIRQGGHNEQFF. Together with reference TRBV19 and TRBJ2-1, the CDR3 gives the full variable domain: DGGITQSPKYLFRKEGQNVTLSCEQNLNHDAMYWYRQDPGQGLRLIYYSQIVNDFQKGDIAEGYSVSREKKESFPLTVTSAQKNPTAFYLCASSIRQGGHNEQFFGPGTRLTVL.

The rearrangement links TRBV12-3 or TRBV12-4 to TRBJ1-2, with D maybe TRBD1 (5 bases). Trimming pared 6 bases from V and 4 bases from J, leaving 12 bases between. The CDR3 covers 13 residues. The CDR3 here is CASSPWGSYGYTF. The CDR3 DNA is TGTGCCAGCAGCCCTTGGGGGTCCTATGGCTACACCTTC.

This clonotype was counted between two and nine times. The chain has TRBV20-1 and TRBJ2-7, with D perhaps TRBD2 (6 bases). The V gene's germline CDR1 is DFQATT and CDR2 SNEGSKA (reference sequence). Trimming stripped 4 bases from V and 4 bases from J, with 17 bases between. The CDR3 is 14 residues long. This chain's CDR3 is CSAIIPGGTYEQYF. CDR3 bases: TGCAGTGCTATAATTCCAGGTGGGACTTACGAGCAGTACTTC.

This clonotype was seen repeatedly, ten times or more. J is TRBJ2-3 and V is TRBV5-1; a possible D gene is TRBD1 (6 bases). This CDR3 contains 15 residues. Germline-derived CDR1 and CDR2 are SGHRS and YFSETQ. V was cut by 3 bases and J by 5 bases, with 16 bases left in between. The CDR3 spells CASSSGQRGGDTQYF. The CDR3 DNA is TGCGCCAGCAGCTCCGGACAGCGTGGCGGAGATACGCAGTATTTT. Full variable domain (rest looked up from reference TRBV5-1 and TRBJ2-3): KAGVTQTPRYLIKTRGQQVTLSCSPISGHRSVSWYQQTPGQGLQFLFEYFSETQRNKGNFPGRFSGRQFSNSRSEMNVSTLELGDSALYLCASSSGQRGGDTQYFGPGTRLTVL.

There are a few counts of this clonotype. The chain uses TRBV9 and TRBJ2-7; D call uncertain. Germline V lookup: CDR1 SGDLS, CDR2 YYNGEE. This CDR3 spans 14 amino acids. Trimming shortened V by 2 bases and J by 3 bases, and 12 bases separated the two germline ends. The CDR3 DNA reads TGTGCCAGCAGCGTGGGCAGAACAAGCTACGAGCAGTACTTC. Its protein is CASSVGRTSYEQYF.

The count of this clonotype is one. The V call is TRBV7-6, the J call TRBJ2-1; TRBD2 agrees at 7 bases. Germline V gives CDR1 SGHVS, CDR2 FNYEAQ. The ends lost 3 bases at V and 0 bases at J; junction bases unmatched: 17. This CDR3 is built from 20 residues. CDR3 bases: TGTGCCAGCAGCTTGGCCCTACTAGCGCCCGCTATTAGCTCCTACAATGAGCAGTTCTTC. The encoded protein is CASSLALLAPAISSYNEQFF. Full variable domain (remainder filled in from reference TRBV7-6 and TRBJ2-1): GAGVSQSPRYKVTKRGQDVALRCDPISGHVSLYWYRQALGQGPEFLTYFNYEAQQDKSGLPNDRFSAERPEGSISTLTIQRTEQRDSAMYRCASSLALLAPAISSYNEQFFGPGTRLTVL.